The 7 T cell receptor beta chains below come from one sample, sequenced in a study of cytomegalovirus exposure and HLA in healthy donors. Vbeta (60) and Jbeta (13) primers were used in the PCR. Assay used: immunoSEQ multiplex PCR; TCRdb lists only in-frame clones, some missing. Here the sample spans over 150,000 clones, approximately 62% being singletons. Sequencing input: PBMCs. The receptors were gathered from a man in his fifties in good health and CMV-seronegative.

This clone was picked up a small number of times. The gene calls are TRBV9 and TRBJ2-5; D is possibly TRBD2 (6 bases). Germline V gives CDR1 SGDLS, CDR2 YYNGEE. Trimming left V 4 bases short and J 5 bases short, with 21 bases between. This CDR3 is 16 amino acids long. The CDR3 reads CASSPFRSGGRETQYF. DNA for the CDR3: TGTGCCAGCAGCCCCTTTCGATCCGGGGGAAGGGAGACCCAGTACTTC.

This sequence joins TRBV29-1 and TRBJ2-3; 11 bases are shared with TRBD2. The J segment lost 0 bases and the V segment lost 5 bases, leaving 16 bases of the junction unmatched. This CDR3 spans 19 amino acids. Germline V gene data show CDR1 as SQVTM and CDR2 as ANQGSEA. In nucleotides, the CDR3 is TGCAGCGTTAATTCCCTAGCGGGGGGACTTATATCTAGCACAGATACGCAGTATTTT. This encodes CSVNSLAGGLISSTDTQYF.

The chain links TRBV2 to TRBJ2-7; no clear D. The germline V gene has CDR1 SNHLY and CDR2 FYNNEI. Trimming removed 2 bases at V and 0 bases at J, with 11 bases between. This CDR3 region has 15 residues. DNA for the CDR3: TGTGCCAGCAGTGAATTGAAAGCGAGCTCCTACGAGCAGTACTTC. This sequence encodes CASSELKASSYEQYF.

The chain joins TRBV2 to TRBJ2-2, with 9 positions matching TRBD1. V lost 6 bases and J lost 6; bases outside the gene matches: 8. Germline V gene sequence: CDR1 SNHLY, CDR2 FYNNEI. This CDR3 region has 15 residues. CDR3 loop: CASSATGTGPGELFF. CDR3 in DNA: TGTGCCAGCAGCGCCACCGGGACAGGGCCCGGGGAGCTGTTTTTT.

There are a few counts of this clone. This chain connects TRBV5-1 to TRBJ2-1; D call uncertain. Trimming cost V 0 bases and J 10 bases, with 11 bases left between them. The CDR3 is 13 residues long. Germline CDR1 is SGHRS and CDR2 is YFSETQ. CDR3 sequence reads: CASSLGLVEEQFF. CDR3 nucleotide sequence: TGCGCCAGCAGCTTGGGGTTAGTGGAGGAGCAGTTCTTC.

Turning to this clone: The same CDR3 can be traced to other DNA sequences in this sample. The chain combines TRBV7-2 with TRBJ2-1, with D unresolved. V gave up 3 bases and J gave up 1 base, with 4 bases separating them. The CDR3 has 13 amino acids. Germline V gives CDR1 SGHTA, CDR2 FQGNSA. The CDR3 here is CASSFNSYNEQFF. Written as DNA, the CDR3 is TGTGCCAGCAGCTTCAATTCCTACAATGAGCAGTTCTTC.

The chain has TRBV9 and TRBJ2-3; possibly TRBD1 for D (5 bases). CDR1 and CDR2 from the germline V gene are SGDLS and YYNGEE. V was shortened by 0 bases and J by 6 bases, with 17 bases between the two germline ends. CDR3 length: 16 amino acids. The CDR3 DNA is TGTGCCAGCAGCGTAGGGCAGGGCTACCCAGCTGATACGCAGTATTTT. Protein: CASSVGQGYPADTQYF.